This is a list of T cell receptor beta chains from one sample in a study of T cell responses to AZD1222 COVID-19 vaccine. The method was immunoSEQ multiplex PCR; TCRdb's version includes in-frame clones alone and lacks a portion of them. The profile covers about 77,000 clones, with 80% to 95% appearing a single time and roughly 5.1% taken by the ten largest. Specimen: peripheral blood, collected 28 days after the second AZD1222 dose. The origin of the receptors is an adult who received the AZD1222 COVID-19 vaccine. CDR3s include the opening cysteine and the closing phenylalanine or tryptophan. Each record gives: J gene, clone size, V gene, D gene, CDR3 protein, CDR3 DNA. A D gene is named only where the DNA matches it firmly. Expanded clones get a size class; other rows say once, few or many, or leave the size out.

>TRBJ1-2|-|TRBV5-1|-
CASSLAGDGYTF
TGCGCCAGCAGCTTGGCAGGGGACGGCTACACCTTC
>TRBJ1-1|-|TRBV25-1|TRBD1
CASRQTGGGTEAFF
TGTGCCAGCAGACAAACAGGGGGCGGCACTGAAGCTTTCTTT
>TRBJ2-3|-|TRBV5-1|TRBD1
CASRRDRDRGTDTQYF
TGCGCCAGCAGACGCGACCGGGACAGGGGGACAGATACGCAGTATTTT
>TRBJ1-4|-|TRBV5-1|-
CASSLTFRQADEKLFF
TGCGCCAGCAGCTTAACTTTCAGACAGGCCGACGAAAAACTGTTTTTT
>TRBJ2-7|-|TRBV12-3/TRBV12-4|-
CASSLSRAHEQYF
TGTGCCAGCAGTTTAAGCAGGGCCCACGAGCAGTACTTC
>TRBJ1-1|-|TRBV6-6|TRBD1
CASRIDRALGTEAFF
TGTGCCAGCAGAATTGACAGGGCTCTGGGCACTGAAGCTTTCTTT
>TRBJ1-1|-|TRBV5-1|TRBD1
CASSIDRGLVAEAFF
TGCGCCAGCAGCATAGACAGGGGGCTCGTTGCTGAAGCTTTCTTT
>TRBJ2-5|-|TRBV11-2|-
CASSLGVETQYF
TGTGCCAGCAGCTTAGGGGTCGAGACCCAGTACTTC
>TRBJ2-5|-|TRBV7-8|-
CASSSRGPVETQYF
TGTGCCAGCAGCTCCCGGGGACCGGTGGAGACCCAGTACTTC
>TRBJ2-5|few|TRBV11-2|-
CASSLVGSLETQYF
TGTGCCAGCAGCTTAGTAGGAAGCCTCGAGACCCAGTACTTC
>TRBJ1-5|-|TRBV28|-
CASRAGARGNQPQHF
TGTGCCAGCCGCGCCGGGGCTCGGGGCAATCAGCCCCAGCATTTT
>TRBJ1-1|-|TRBV19|TRBD1
CASSMGTGGPIEAFF
TGTGCCAGTAGTATGGGGACAGGGGGCCCAATTGAAGCTTTCTTT
>TRBJ2-5|-|TRBV24-1|-
CATSDATRAGETQYF
TGTGCCACCAGTGATGCAACCCGGGCGGGAGAGACCCAGTACTTC
>TRBJ2-1|-|TRBV18|-
CASSPRGDNEQFF
TGTGCCAGCTCACCTCGCGGGGACAATGAGCAGTTCTTC
>TRBJ1-2|-|TRBV7-9|TRBD1
CASSNGQARGGYTF
TGTGCCAGCAGTAATGGACAGGCCCGTGGCGGCTACACCTTC
>TRBJ1-1|-|TRBV6-5|-
CASSYNEGTEAFF
TGTGCCAGCAGTTACAATGAGGGCACTGAAGCTTTCTTT